This TCR beta chain was profiled in a study of CXCR3-negative and CXCR3-positive naive CD8 T cells. CDR1 and CDR2 from the germline V gene are DFQATT and SNEGSKA (reference sequence). CDR3 length: 15 residues. The libraries of TRB cDNA were constructed through 5' RACE using UMI labels. TCRdb re-called the 5' RACE reads; one entry per CDR3 protein, DNA not given. The sample's table shows more than 7,500 distinct CDR3 sequences. This clonotype is identified as medium-sized from frequency. The clonotype originates from a human donor in good health. Some clones in this sample may be carry-over from other donors' samples. The material sequenced was naive CXCR3- CD8+ T cells from blood. The subset is: CD45RO-CCR7+CD27+CD95- naive CD8+ T cells lacking CXCR3 (TNR3-). V gene TRBV20-1 combines with J gene TRBJ1-4. CDR3 protein: CSARPDRGFNEKLFF.